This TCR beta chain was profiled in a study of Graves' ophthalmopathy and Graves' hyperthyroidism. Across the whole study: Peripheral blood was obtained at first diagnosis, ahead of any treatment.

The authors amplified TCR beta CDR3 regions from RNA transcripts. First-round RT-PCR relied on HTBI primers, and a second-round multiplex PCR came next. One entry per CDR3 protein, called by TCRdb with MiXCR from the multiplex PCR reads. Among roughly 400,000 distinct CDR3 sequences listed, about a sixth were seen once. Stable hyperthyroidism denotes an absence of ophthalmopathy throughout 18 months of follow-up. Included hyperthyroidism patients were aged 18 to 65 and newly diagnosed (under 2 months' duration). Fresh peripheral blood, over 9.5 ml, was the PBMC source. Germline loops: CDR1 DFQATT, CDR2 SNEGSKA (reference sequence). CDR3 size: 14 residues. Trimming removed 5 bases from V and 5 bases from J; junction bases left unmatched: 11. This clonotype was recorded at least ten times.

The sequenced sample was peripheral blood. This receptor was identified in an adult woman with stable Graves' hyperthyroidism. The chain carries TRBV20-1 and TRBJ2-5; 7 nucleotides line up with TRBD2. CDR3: CSADGRERVETQYF. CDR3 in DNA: TGCAGTGCTGACGGGCGGGAGCGAGTGGAGACCCAGTACTTC.